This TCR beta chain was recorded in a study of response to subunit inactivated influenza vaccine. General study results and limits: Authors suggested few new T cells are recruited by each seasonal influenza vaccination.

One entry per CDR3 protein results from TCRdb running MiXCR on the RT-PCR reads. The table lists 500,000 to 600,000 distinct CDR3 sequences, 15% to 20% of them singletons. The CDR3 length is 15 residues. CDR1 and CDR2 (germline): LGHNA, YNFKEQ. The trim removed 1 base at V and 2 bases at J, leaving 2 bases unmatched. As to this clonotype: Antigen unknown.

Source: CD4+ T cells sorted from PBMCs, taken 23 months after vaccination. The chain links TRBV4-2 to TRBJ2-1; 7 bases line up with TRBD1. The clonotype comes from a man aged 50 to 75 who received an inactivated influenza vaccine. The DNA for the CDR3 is TGTGCCAGCAGCCAAGGGGACAGAACCTACAATGAGCAGTTCTTC. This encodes CASSQGDRTYNEQFF.